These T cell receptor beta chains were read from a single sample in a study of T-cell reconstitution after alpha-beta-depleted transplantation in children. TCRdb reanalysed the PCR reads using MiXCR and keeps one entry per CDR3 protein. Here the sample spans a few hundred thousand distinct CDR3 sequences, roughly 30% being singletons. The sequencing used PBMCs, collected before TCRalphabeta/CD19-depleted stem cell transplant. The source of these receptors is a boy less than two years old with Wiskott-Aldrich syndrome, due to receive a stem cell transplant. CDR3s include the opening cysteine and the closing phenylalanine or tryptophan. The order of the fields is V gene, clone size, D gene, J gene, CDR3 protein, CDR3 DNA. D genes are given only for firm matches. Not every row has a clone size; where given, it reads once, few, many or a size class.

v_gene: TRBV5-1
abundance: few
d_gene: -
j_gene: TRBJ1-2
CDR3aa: CASSPDGLHNYGYTF
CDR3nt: TGCGCCAGCAGCCCGGACGGACTCCATAACTATGGCTACACCTTC

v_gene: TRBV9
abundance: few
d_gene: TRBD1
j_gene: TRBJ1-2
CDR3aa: CASSVGTGIDYGYTF
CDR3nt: TGTGCCAGCAGCGTAGGGACAGGTATCGACTATGGCTACACCTTC

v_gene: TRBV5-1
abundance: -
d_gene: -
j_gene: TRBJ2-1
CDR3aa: CASSLRDSRYNEQFF
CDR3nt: TGCGCCAGCAGCTTGCGTGACTCCCGATACAATGAGCAGTTCTTC

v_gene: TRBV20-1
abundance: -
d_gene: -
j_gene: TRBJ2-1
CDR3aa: CSAIKLGYNEQFF
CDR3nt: TGCAGTGCTATCAAATTAGGTTACAATGAGCAGTTCTTC

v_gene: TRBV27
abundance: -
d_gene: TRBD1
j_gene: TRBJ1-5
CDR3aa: CASSLSGGADRGGQPQHF
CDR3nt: TGTGCCAGCAGTTTATCTGGCGGGGCCGACAGGGGAGGTCAGCCCCAGCATTTT

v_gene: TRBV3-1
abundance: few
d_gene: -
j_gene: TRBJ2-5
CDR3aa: CASRHLAQETQYF
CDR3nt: TGTGCCAGCAGGCATCTAGCGCAAGAGACCCAGTACTTC

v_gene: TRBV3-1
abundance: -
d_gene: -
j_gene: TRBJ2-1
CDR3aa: CASSQDYGGVNEQFF
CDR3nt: TGTGCCAGCAGCCAAGATTACGGGGGAGTAAATGAGCAGTTCTTC

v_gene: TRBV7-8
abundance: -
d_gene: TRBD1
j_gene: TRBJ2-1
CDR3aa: CASSRFGQGRIGTYNEQFF
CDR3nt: TGTGCCAGCAGCCGTTTTGGACAGGGCCGCATAGGGACCTACAATGAGCAGTTCTTC

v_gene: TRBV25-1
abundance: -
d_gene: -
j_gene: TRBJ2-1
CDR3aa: CASKSAYNEQFF
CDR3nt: TGTGCCAGCAAGTCTGCCTACAATGAGCAGTTCTTC

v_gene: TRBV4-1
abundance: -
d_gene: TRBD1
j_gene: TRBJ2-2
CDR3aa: CASSQIDRANGELFF
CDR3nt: TGCGCCAGCAGCCAGATCGACAGGGCAAACGGGGAGCTGTTTTTT

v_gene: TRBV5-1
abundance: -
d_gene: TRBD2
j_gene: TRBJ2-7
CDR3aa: CASTYGTRKSAEQYF
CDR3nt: TGCGCCAGCACCTACGGGACTAGGAAGTCTGCCGAGCAGTACTTC

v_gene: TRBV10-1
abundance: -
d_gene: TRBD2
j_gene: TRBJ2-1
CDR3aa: CASSVSGSYEQFF
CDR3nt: TGCGCCAGCAGCGTTAGCGGGAGCTATGAGCAGTTCTTC

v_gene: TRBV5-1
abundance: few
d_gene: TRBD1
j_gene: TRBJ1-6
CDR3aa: CASSKGTGANNSPLHF
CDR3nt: TGCGCCAGCAGCAAAGGAACAGGGGCTAATAATTCACCCCTCCACTTT

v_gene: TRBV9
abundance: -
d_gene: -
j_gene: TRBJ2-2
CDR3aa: CASSTHGSGLNTGELFF
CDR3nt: TGTGCCAGCAGCACTCACGGGAGCGGATTAAACACCGGGGAGCTGTTTTTT

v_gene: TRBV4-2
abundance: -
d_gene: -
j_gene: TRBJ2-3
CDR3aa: CASSQELVGITDTQYF
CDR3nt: TGTGCCAGCAGCCAAGAACTAGTGGGGATCACAGATACGCAGTATTTT

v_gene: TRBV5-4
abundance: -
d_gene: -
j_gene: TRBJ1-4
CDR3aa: CASSLDGATNEKLFF
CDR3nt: TGTGCCAGCAGCTTGGATGGGGCAACTAATGAAAAACTGTTTTTT

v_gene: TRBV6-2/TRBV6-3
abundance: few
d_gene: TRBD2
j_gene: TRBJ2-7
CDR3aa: CASSYKSGTSGYEQYF
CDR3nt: TGTGCCAGCAGCTATAAATCCGGGACTAGCGGTTACGAGCAGTACTTC

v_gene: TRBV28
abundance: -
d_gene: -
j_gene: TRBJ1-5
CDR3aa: CASSIDKFNQPQHF
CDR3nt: TGTGCCAGCAGTATAGACAAGTTCAATCAGCCCCAGCATTTT

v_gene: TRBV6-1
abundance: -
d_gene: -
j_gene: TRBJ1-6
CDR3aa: CASRTTTGLHNSPLHF
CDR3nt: TGTGCCAGCAGAACCACGACAGGACTACATAATTCACCCCTCCACTTT

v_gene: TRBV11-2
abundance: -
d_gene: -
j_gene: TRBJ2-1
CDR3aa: CASSLARGGMPHSEQFF
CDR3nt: TGTGCCAGCAGCTTAGCCCGGGGCGGAATGCCCCATAGTGAGCAGTTCTTC

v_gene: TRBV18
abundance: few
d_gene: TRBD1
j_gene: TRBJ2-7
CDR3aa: CASSPIAQGAYEQYF
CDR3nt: TGTGCCAGCTCACCAATTGCTCAGGGGGCATACGAGCAGTACTTC

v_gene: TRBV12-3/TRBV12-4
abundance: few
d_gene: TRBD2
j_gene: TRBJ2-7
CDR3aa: CASSLRGLSYEQYF
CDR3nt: TGTGCCAGCAGTCTCCGGGGACTATCCTACGAGCAGTACTTC

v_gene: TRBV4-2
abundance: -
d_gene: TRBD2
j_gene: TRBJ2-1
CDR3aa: CASSPRLAGGSAYNEQFF
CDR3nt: TGTGCCAGCAGCCCCCGTTTAGCGGGAGGATCTGCCTACAATGAGCAGTTCTTC

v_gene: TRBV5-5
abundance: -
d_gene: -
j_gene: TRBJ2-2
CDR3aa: CASSQSRPGELFF
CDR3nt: TGTGCCAGCAGCCAGTCACGACCCGGGGAGCTGTTTTTT

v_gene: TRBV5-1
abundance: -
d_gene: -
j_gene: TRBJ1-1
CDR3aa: CASRYTGNTEAFF
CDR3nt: TGCGCCAGCAGATACACAGGGAACACTGAAGCTTTCTTT

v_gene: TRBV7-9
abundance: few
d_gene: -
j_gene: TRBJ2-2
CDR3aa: CASSQTGITGELFF
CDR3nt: TGTGCCAGCAGCCAGACCGGGATCACCGGGGAGCTGTTTTTT

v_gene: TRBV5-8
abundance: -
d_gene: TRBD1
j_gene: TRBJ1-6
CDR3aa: CASSEVGQTNSPLHF
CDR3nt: TGTGCCAGCAGCGAGGTGGGACAGACAAATTCACCCCTCCACTTT

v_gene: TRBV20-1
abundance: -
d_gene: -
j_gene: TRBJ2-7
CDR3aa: CSVLKGGISYEQYF
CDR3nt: TGCAGTGTTTTAAAGGGGGGGATCTCCTACGAGCAGTACTTC

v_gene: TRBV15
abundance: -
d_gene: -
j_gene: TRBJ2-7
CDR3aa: CATSSSGPSYEQYF
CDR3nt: TGTGCCACCAGCAGTTCCGGACCCTCCTACGAGCAGTACTTC

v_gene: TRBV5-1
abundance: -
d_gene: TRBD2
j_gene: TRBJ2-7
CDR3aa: CASAPGTSGSNEQYF
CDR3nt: TGCGCCAGCGCTCCCGGGACTAGCGGGAGCAACGAGCAGTACTTC

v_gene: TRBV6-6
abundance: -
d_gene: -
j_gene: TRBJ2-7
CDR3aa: CASSRGEQYF
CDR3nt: TGTGCCAGCAGTAGGGGGGAGCAGTACTTC

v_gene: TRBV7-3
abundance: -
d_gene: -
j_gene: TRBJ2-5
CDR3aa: CASSLGGGAQETQYF
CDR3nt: TGTGCCAGCAGCTTAGGTGGGGGGGCTCAAGAGACCCAGTACTTC

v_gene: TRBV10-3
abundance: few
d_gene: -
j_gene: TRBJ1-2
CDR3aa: CAISRQANYGYTF
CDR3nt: TGTGCCATCAGTCGACAGGCTAACTATGGCTACACCTTC

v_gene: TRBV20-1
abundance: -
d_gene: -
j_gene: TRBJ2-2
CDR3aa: CSASPAANTGELFF
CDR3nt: TGCAGTGCCTCCCCAGCGGCGAACACCGGGGAGCTGTTTTTT

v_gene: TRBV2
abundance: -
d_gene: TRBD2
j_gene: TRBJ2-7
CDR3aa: CASSGRTSGKTYEQYF
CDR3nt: TGTGCCAGCAGTGGGAGGACTAGCGGGAAAACCTACGAGCAGTACTTC

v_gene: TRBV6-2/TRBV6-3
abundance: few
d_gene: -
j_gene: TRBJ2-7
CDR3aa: CASKYDARTSQSYEQYF
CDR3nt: TGTGCCAGCAAATACGACGCTCGGACATCCCAGAGCTACGAGCAGTACTTC

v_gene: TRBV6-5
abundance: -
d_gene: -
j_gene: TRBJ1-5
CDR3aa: CASSYPFQGHSNQPQHF
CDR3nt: TGTGCCAGCAGTTACCCTTTTCAGGGACATAGCAATCAGCCCCAGCATTTT

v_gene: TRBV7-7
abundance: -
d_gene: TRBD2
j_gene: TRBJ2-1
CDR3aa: CASSSYAGTSGINEQFF
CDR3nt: TGTGCCAGCAGCTCCTACGCTGGGACTAGCGGGATAAATGAGCAGTTCTTC

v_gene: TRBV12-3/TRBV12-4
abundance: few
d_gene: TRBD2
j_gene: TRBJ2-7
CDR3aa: CASSSPSGRYEQYF
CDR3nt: TGTGCCAGCAGTTCGCCTAGCGGGAGGTACGAGCAGTACTTC

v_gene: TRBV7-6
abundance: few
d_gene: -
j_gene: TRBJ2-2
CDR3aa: CASSLFRGAEELFF
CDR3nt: TGTGCCAGCAGCTTATTTCGGGGGGCGGAGGAGCTGTTTTTT

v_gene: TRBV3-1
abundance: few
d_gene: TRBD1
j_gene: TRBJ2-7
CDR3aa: CASSQHGTGSGEQYF
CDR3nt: TGTGCCAGCAGCCAACACGGGACAGGGAGTGGCGAGCAGTACTTC